This paragraph covers one T cell receptor (beta chain) sequence. Germline assignment: CDR1 SGHRS and CDR2 YFSETQ. The V segment lost 0 bases and the J segment 9 bases; nucleotides outside the gene matches: 5. This CDR3 has 16 residues. This record belongs to a study of blood T cell repertoires in COVID-19. About the study: Samples representing acute and convalescent COVID-19 were sourced from the United States, Italy and Spain. T cells, B-cell-depleted T cells, or PBMCs provided the cDNA or gDNA that served as material.

How the authors handled the data: Researchers report that nucleated cell counts were estimated from reference gene primer amplification. Sequencing was performed with immunoSEQ multiplex PCR; in TCRdb, only in-frame clones are kept and a portion is missing. D and trimming come from the DNA, and the V and J calls and clone size come from that table. The sample has about 110,000 clones; less than 75% are singletons. This chain joins TRBV5-1 and TRBJ1-6; 11 nucleotides match TRBD1. This clonotype was sampled from a woman aged 60-70 years with acute or convalescent COVID-19. The sample was peripheral blood. CDR3 bases: TGCGCCAGCAGCTTGGCCGGGACAGGGGGTAGTTCACCCCTCCACTTT. Protein product: CASSLAGTGGSSPLHF.